By share, the clone carrying this T cell receptor (beta chain) ranks as medium-sized. The antigen remains unidentified. This CDR3 contains 15 residues. Trimming left V 3 bases short and J 7 bases short, with 18 bases between. Germline V gene lookup returns CDR1 MNHEY and CDR2 SMNVEV (reference sequence). All patients reached thyroid surgery having received no treatment beforehand. Original data processing: In papillary thyroid cancer, a distant-metastasis classifier was built using CDR3 differences across clinicopathological groups. TCRdb re-called clones via MiXCR from the PCR reads. The V and J calls, along with clone size, are taken from TCRdb and not from the paper's own processing. The sample yields around 30,000 clones, 18% seen once. This record belongs to a study of metastatic and nonmetastatic thyroid tumors. Overall study: Comparison of repertoires was carried out across blood and tumor or nodule tissue from malignant and benign thyroid patients. Study observations and caveats: In blood and tumor, TCR beta diversity was reportedly significantly higher in malignant thyroid tumors than in benign nodules.

The chain carries TRBV27 and TRBJ2-5; the D gene is possibly TRBD1 (7 bases). The sequencing input was blood. The sequence derives from a female donor with papillary thyroid cancer or a benign thyroid nodule (not recorded which). Some clones in this sample may be carry-over from other donors' samples. CDR3 amino acids: CASSLWRGRFGTQYF. The CDR3 DNA reads TGTGCCAGCAGTTTGTGGAGGGGGCGCTTTGGGACCCAGTACTTC.